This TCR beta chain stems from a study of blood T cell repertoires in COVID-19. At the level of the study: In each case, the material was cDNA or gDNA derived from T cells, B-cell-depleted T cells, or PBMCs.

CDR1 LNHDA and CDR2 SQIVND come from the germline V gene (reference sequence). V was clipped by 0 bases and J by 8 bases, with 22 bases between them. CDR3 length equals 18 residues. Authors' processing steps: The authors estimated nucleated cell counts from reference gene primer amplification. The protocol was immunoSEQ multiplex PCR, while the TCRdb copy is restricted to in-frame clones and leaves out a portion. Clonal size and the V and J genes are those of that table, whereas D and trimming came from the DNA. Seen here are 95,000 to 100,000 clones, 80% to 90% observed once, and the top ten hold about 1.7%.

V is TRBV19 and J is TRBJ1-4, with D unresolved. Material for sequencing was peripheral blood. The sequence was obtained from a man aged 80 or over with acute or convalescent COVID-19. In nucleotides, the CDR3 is TGTGCCAGTAGTATAGATCGCGGGTTGGGCAACGGCGCAGAAAAACTGTTTTTT. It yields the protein CASSIDRGLGNGAEKLFF.